This TCR beta chain emerged from a study of beta chain features in type 1 diabetes. Study as a whole: Over all samples combined, more than 90,000,000 sorted cells were examined.

Broader study findings: Researchers reported that naive, central memory and Treg TCRB repertoires appeared more similar in patients than in healthy donors. Among all four CD4+ subsets, Type 1 diabetes patients had TCRB CDR3s that were moderately but significantly shorter.

The isolated RNA, all of it, was reverse transcribed, so expressed TCRB transcripts were what got sequenced. The assay was immunoSEQ multiplex PCR, and TCRdb's table has in-frame clones only and misses some. The profile shows 230,000 or so clones, 16% of them singletons. CD45RO/CCR7/CD25/CD127/CD95/CD27 staining was used to isolate CD4+ naive, central memory, regulatory and stem cell-like memory cells by sorting. Without exception, sorted populations had purity beyond 95%. With regard to this clone: What it binds is unknown.

The sample was naive CD4+ T cells from blood. The TCR was taken from a man aged 25 to 45 with type 1 diabetes.

The CDR3 DNA sequence: TGTGCCAGCAGCGGGACAGGTGGATTCTCTGGGGCCAACGTCCTGACTTTC. As protein: CASSGTGGFSGANVLTF. This sequence joins TRBV9 and TRBJ2-6, with TRBD1 matching 7 bases. V was clipped by 3 bases and J by 0 bases; unmatched bases: 6. Per the germline V gene, CDR1 is SGDLS and CDR2 is YYNGEE. The CDR3 has 17 residues.